Reported below is one T cell receptor (beta chain). The sample originates from a study of control samples from healthy donors and cancer patients. The CDR3 totals 13 residues. J lost 1 base, V lost 9 bases, and 5 bases had no gene match. Germline CDR1 reads WNHNN; CDR2 reads SYGVQD (reference sequence). Generated by immunoSEQ multiplex PCR, the TCRdb table keeps only in-frame clones and is missing some. The sample yields roughly 190,000 clones, about nine tenths seen once. The clonotype originates from a man aged 25-40 years in good health. The specimen was blood. This chain links TRBV10-1 with TRBJ1-1, with TRBD1 matching over 7 bases. The CDR3 nucleotides are TGCGCCAGTTCGACAGGGTGGAACACTGAAGCTTTCTTT. This translates into CASSTGWNTEAFF.